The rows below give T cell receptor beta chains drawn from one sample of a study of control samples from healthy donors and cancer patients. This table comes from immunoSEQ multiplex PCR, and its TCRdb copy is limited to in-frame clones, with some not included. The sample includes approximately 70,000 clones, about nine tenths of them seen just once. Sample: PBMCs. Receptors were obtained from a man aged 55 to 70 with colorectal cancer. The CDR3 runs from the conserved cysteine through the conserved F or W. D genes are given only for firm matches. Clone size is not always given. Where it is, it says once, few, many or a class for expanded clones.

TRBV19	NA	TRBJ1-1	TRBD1	CASRITGTANTEAFF	TGTGCCAGTAGAATAACCGGGACAGCGAACACTGAAGCTTTCTTT
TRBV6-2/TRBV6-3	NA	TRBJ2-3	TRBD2	CASSSRLAADHTDTQYF	TGTGCCAGCAGTTCGAGACTAGCGGCCGATCACACAGATACGCAGTATTTT
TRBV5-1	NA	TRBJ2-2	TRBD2	CASSNLAGGPTGELFF	TGCGCCAGCAGCAACTTAGCGGGGGGGCCCACCGGGGAGCTGTTTTTT
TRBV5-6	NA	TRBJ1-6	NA	CASSLGRAGPPLHF	TGTGCCAGCAGCTTGGGGCGGGCTGGTCCACCCCTCCACTTT
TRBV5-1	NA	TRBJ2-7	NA	CASSSDGSSYEQYF	TGCGCCAGCAGCTCGGACGGATCCTCCTACGAGCAGTACTTC
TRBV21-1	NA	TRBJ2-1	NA	CASSERQGSYNEQFF	TGTGCCAGCAGCGAAAGACAGGGGTCCTACAATGAGCAGTTCTTC
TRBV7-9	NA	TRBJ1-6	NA	CASSPPGGLYNSPLHF	TGTGCCAGCAGCCCGCCGGGCGGACTCTATAATTCACCCCTCCACTTT
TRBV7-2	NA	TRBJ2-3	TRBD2	CASSFLTSGGAKSDTQYF	TGTGCCAGCAGCTTCCTGACTAGCGGGGGGGCCAAGTCAGATACGCAGTATTTT
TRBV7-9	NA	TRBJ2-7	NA	CASSLLGVEQYF	TGTGCCAGCAGCCTTCTAGGGGTCGAGCAGTACTTC
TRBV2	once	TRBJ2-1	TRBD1	CASRSRQGSSYNEQFF	TGTGCCAGCAGAAGCAGACAGGGGAGCTCCTACAATGAGCAGTTCTTC
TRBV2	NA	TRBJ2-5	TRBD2	CASKIRGGQETQYF	TGTGCCAGCAAGATTCGGGGGGGCCAAGAGACCCAGTACTTC
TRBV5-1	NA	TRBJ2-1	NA	CASSAGQLNYNEQFF	TGCGCCAGCAGCGCGGGACAGCTAAACTACAATGAGCAGTTCTTC
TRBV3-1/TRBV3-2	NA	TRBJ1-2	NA	CASSAGETGYTF	TGTGCCAGCTCGGCGGGGGAGACTGGCTACACCTTC
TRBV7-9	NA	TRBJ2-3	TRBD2	CASSPRTSDGDTQYF	TGTGCCAGCAGCCCCAGGACTAGCGATGGAGATACGCAGTATTTT
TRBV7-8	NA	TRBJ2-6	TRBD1	CASSSVQQGAGGGANVLTF	TGTGCCAGCAGCTCAGTCCAACAGGGGGCAGGAGGTGGGGCCAACGTCCTGACTTTC
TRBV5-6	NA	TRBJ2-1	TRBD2	CASSLIPGGGYYNEQFF	TGTGCCAGCAGCTTGATCCCGGGCGGGGGGTACTACAATGAGCAGTTCTTC
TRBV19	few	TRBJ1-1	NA	CASNRGRTEAFF	TGTGCCAGTAATCGGGGGAGAACTGAAGCTTTCTTT
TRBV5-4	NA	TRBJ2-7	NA	CASSLAPFGTSYEQYF	TGTGCCAGCAGCTTGGCCCCTTTCGGCACATCCTACGAGCAGTACTTC
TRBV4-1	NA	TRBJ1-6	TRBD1	CASSQPGQNSPLHF	TGCGCCAGCAGCCAGCCGGGACAGAATTCACCCCTCCACTTT
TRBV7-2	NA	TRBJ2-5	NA	CASSLGGSQETQYF	TGTGCCAGCAGCTTAGGGGGCTCCCAAGAGACCCAGTACTTC
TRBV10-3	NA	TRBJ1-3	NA	CAISSDSGNTIYF	TGTGCCATCAGTTCGGACTCTGGAAACACCATATATTTT
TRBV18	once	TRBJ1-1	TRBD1	CASSPWGQGAGTEAFF	TGTGCCAGCTCTCCATGGGGACAGGGGGCAGGGACTGAAGCTTTCTTT
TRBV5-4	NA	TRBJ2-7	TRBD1	CASSSGTGGGGSYEQYF	TGTGCCAGCAGCTCCGGGACAGGGGGCGGGGGGAGTTACGAGCAGTACTTC
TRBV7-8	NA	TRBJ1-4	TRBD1	CASSSRMTGGEKLFF	TGTGCCAGCAGCTCGCGGATGACAGGGGGGGAAAAACTGTTTTTT
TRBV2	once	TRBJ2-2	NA	CASIGPQRTGEPFF	TGTGCCAGTATAGGACCTCAGAGGACCGGGGAGCCGTTTTTT
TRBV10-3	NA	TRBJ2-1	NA	CAISDSTGIKLSSYNEQFF	TGTGCCATCAGTGACTCCACAGGGATCAAACTGAGCTCCTACAATGAGCAGTTCTTC
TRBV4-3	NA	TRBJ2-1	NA	CASSDQNLRGGQFF	TGCGCCAGCAGCGATCAAAATCTTAGGGGGGGGCAGTTCTTC
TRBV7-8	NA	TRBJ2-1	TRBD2	CASSAPLAGRDEQFF	TGTGCCAGCAGCGCCCCCCTAGCGGGGAGGGATGAGCAGTTCTTC
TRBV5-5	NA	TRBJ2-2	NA	CASSLGLLRELFF	TGTGCCAGCAGCTTGGGGCTATTGCGGGAGCTGTTTTTT
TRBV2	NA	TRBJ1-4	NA	CASSEAPRGDEKLFF	TGTGCCAGCAGTGAAGCTCCCAGGGGCGATGAAAAACTGTTTTTT
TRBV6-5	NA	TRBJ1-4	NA	CASSYGLRGEKLFF	TGTGCCAGCAGTTACGGGCTGCGTGGAGAAAAACTGTTTTTT
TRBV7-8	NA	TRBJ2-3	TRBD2	CASSSGLAPTDTQYF	TGTGCCAGCAGTTCTGGACTAGCCCCCACAGATACGCAGTATTTT
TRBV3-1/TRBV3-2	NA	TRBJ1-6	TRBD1	CASSQAQGAPPSSPLHF	TGTGCCAGCAGCCAAGCCCAGGGGGCACCCCCGAGTTCACCCCTCCACTTT
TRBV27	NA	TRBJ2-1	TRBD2	CASSLGGGGSYNEQFF	TGTGCCAGCAGTTTGGGCGGGGGAGGTTCCTACAATGAGCAGTTCTTC
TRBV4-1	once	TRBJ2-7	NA	CASSQEVGEQYF	TGCGCCAGCAGCCAAGAGGTCGGCGAGCAGTACTTC
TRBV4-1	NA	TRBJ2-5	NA	CASSQVARDAGRGRETQYF	TGCGCCAGCAGCCAAGTCGCCCGAGATGCGGGCAGGGGTCGAGAGACCCAGTACTTC
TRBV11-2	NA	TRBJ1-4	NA	CASSLRSAATNEKLFF	TGTGCCAGCAGCTTAAGGAGTGCCGCAACTAATGAAAAACTGTTTTTT
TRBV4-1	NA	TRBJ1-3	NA	CASSQLATTDSSGNTIYF	TGCGCCAGCAGCCAACTTGCTACCACGGACAGTTCTGGAAACACCATATATTTT
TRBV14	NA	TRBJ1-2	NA	CASSQGTGTHGYGYTF	TGTGCCAGCAGCCAAGGAACCGGGACGCACGGCTATGGCTACACCTTC
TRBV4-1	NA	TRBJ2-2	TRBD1	CASSQPGTDPTGELFF	TGCGCCAGCAGCCAACCCGGGACAGACCCAACCGGGGAGCTGTTTTTT
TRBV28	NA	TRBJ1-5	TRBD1	CASSVPGQGNQPQHF	TGTGCCAGCAGTGTCCCGGGACAGGGTAACCAGCCCCAGCATTTT
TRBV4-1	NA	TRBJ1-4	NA	CASSQDMAGRNWEKLFF	TGCGCCAGCAGCCAAGATATGGCAGGGAGGAATTGGGAAAAACTGTTTTTT
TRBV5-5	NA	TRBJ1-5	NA	CASSLDGYSNQPQHF	TGTGCCAGCAGCTTGGACGGATATAGCAATCAGCCCCAGCATTTT
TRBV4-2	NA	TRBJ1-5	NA	CASSQAEAPNQPQHF	TGTGCCAGCAGCCAAGCGGAGGCCCCCAATCAGCCCCAGCATTTT
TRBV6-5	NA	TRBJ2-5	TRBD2	CASSSRGDGTQYF	TGTGCCAGCAGCTCACGGGGGGACGGGACCCAGTACTTC
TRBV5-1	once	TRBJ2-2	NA	CASSLVAGPGELFF	TGCGCCAGCAGCTTGGTCGCCGGTCCCGGGGAGCTGTTTTTT